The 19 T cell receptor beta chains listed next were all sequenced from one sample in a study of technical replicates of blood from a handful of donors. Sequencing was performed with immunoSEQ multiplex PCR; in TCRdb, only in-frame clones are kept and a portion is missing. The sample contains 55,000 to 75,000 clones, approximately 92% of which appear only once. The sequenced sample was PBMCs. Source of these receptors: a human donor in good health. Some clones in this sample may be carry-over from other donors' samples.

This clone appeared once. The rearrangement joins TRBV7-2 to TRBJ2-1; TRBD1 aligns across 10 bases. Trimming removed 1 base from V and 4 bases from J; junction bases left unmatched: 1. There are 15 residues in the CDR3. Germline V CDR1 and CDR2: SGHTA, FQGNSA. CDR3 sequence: CASSLGQGAYNEQFF. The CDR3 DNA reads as TGTGCCAGCAGCTTAGGACAGGGGGCGTACAATGAGCAGTTCTTC.

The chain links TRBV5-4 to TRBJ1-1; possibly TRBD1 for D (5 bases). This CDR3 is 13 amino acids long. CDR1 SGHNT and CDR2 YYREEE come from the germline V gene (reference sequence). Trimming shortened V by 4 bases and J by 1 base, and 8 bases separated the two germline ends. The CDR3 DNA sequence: TGTGCCAGCAGCCAAGACAGGAACACTGAAGCTTTCTTT. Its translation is CASSQDRNTEAFF.

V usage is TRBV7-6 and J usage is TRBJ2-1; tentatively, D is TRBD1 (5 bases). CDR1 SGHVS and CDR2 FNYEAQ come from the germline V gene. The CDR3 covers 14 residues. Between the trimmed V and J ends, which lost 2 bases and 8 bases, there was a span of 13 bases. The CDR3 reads CASSLLGAVDEQFF. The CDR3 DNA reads TGTGCCAGCAGCTTATTAGGGGCGGTTGATGAGCAGTTCTTC.

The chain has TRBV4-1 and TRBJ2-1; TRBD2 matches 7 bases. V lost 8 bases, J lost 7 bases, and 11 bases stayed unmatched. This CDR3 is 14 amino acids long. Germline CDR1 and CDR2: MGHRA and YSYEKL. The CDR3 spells CASSPGLIGNEQFF. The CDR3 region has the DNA TGCGCCAGCTCTCCGGGACTAATCGGGAATGAGCAGTTCTTC.

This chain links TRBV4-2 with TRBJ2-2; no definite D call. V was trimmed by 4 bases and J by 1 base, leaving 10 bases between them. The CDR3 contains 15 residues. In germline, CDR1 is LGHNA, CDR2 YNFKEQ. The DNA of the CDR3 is TGTGCCAGCAGCCGACTGGCTCAGAACACCGGGGAGCTGTTTTTT. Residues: CASSRLAQNTGELFF.

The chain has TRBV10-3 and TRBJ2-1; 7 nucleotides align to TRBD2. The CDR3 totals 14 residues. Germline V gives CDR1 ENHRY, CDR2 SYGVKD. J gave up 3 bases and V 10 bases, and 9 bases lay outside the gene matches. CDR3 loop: CATQVGTIYNEQFF. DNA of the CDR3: TGTGCCACCCAGGTGGGGACTATCTACAATGAGCAGTTCTTC.

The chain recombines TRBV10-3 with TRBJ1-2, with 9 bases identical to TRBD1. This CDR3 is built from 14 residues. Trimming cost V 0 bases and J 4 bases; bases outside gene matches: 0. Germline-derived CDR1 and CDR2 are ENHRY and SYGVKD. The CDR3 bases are TGTGCCATCAGTGAGTCGACAGGGGGCTATGGCTACACCTTC. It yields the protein CAISESTGGYGYTF.

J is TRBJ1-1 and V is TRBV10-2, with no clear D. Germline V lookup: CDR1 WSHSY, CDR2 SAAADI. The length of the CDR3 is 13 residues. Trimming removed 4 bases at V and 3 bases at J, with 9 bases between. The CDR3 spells CASSATTYTEAFF. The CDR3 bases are TGCGCCAGCAGTGCGACAACATACACTGAAGCTTTCTTT.

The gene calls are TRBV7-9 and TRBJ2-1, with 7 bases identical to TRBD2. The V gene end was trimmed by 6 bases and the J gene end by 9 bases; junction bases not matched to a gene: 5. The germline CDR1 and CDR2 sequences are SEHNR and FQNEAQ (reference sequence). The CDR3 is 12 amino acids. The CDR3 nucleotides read TGTGCCAGCAGTGGGGAGGGCCGTGAGCAGTTCTTC. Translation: CASSGEGREQFF.

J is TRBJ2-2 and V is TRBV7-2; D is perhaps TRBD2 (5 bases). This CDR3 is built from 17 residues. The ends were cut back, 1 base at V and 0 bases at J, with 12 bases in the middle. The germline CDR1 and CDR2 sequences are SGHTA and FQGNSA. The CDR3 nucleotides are TGTGCCAGCAGCTTAGTAGAAGGAGGAGCGAACACCGGGGAGCTGTTTTTT. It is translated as CASSLVEGGANTGELFF.

The chain's CDR3 is CASSLDPSRYEQYF. CDR3 bases: TGTGCCAGCAGCTTAGATCCTAGCAGGTACGAGCAGTACTTC. The chain combines TRBV11-2 with TRBJ2-7; a weak D match, TRBD2 (5 bases). The germline V gene encodes CDR1 SGHAT and CDR2 FQNNGV. The CDR3 consists of 14 residues. V was pared by 0 bases and J by 4 bases, with 10 bases between.

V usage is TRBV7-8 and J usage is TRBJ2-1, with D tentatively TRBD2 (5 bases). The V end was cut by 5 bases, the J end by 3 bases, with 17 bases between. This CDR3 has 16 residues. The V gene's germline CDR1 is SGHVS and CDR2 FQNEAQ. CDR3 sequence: CASSPLPGIDYNEQFF. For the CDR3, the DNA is TGTGCCAGCAGCCCGTTGCCGGGGATTGACTACAATGAGCAGTTCTTC.

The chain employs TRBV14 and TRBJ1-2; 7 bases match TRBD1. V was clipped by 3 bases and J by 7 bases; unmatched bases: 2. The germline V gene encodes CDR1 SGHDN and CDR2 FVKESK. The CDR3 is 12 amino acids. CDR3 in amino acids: CASSQTGSGYTF. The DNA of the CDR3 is TGTGCCAGCAGCCAGACAGGGAGTGGCTACACCTTC.

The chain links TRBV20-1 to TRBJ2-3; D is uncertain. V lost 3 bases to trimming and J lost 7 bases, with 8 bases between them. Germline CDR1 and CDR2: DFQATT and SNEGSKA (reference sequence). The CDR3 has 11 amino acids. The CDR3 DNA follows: TGCAGTGCTAGTTTTGAGAATACGCAGTATTTT. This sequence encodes CSASFENTQYF.

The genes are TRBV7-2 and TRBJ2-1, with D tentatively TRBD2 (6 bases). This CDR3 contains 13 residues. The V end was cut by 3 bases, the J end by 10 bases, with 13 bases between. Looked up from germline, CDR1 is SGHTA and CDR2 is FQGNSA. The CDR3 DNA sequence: TGTGCCAGCAGCTTGGAGGGACTCGGGGAGCAGTTCTTC. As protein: CASSLEGLGEQFF. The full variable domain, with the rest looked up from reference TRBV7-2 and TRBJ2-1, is GAGVSQSPSNKVTEKGKDVELRCDPISGHTALYWYRQSLGQGLEFLIYFQGNSAPDKSGLPSDRFSAERTGGSVSTLTIQRTQQEDSAVYLCASSLEGLGEQFFGPGTRLTVL.

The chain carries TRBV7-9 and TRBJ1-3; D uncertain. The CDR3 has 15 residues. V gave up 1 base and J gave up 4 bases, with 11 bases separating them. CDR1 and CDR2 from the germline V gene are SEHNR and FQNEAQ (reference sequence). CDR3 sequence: CASSLVTGTGNTIYF. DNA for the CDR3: TGTGCCAGCAGCTTAGTTACGGGAACGGGAAACACCATATATTTT.

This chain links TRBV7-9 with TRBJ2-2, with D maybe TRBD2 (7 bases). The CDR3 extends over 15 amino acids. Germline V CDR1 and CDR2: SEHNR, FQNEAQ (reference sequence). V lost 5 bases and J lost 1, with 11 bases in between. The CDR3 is CASSRGGGNTGELFF. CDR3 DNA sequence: TGTGCCAGCAGCCGCGGGGGCGGGAACACCGGGGAGCTGTTTTTT. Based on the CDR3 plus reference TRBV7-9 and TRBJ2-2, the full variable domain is DTGVSQNPRHKITKRGQNVTFRCDPISEHNRLYWYRQTLGQGPEFLTYFQNEAQLEKSRLLSDRFSAERPKGSFSTLEIQRTEQGDSAMYLCASSRGGGNTGELFFGEGSRLTVL.

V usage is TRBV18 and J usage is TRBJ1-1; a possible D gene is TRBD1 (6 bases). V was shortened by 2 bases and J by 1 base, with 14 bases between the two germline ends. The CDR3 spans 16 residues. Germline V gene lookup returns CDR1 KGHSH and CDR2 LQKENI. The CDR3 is CASSPSWGRGNTEAFF. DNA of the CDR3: TGTGCCAGCTCACCAAGTTGGGGCAGGGGGAACACTGAAGCTTTCTTT.

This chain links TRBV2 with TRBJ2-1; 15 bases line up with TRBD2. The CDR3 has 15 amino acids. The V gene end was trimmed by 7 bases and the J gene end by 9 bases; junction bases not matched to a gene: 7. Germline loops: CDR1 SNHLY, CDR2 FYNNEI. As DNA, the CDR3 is TGTGCCAGCAAGGGACTAGCGGGGGGCAGGGGTGAGCAGTTCTTC. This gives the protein CASKGLAGGRGEQFF. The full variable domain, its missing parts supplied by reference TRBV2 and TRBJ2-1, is EPEVTQTPSHQVTQMGQEVILRCVPISNHLYFYWYRQILGQKVEFLVSFYNNEISEKSEIFDDQFSVERPDGSNFTLKIRSTKLEDSAMYFCASKGLAGGRGEQFFGPGTRLTVL.